This T cell receptor (beta chain) was identified during a study of blood T cells in healthy people across ages (dated by TCRdb to 2015 to 2017). As for the study more broadly: In model experiments, roughly one uniquely barcoded TCR beta cDNA molecule per two T cells was captured by template switching. The study measured age-related changes in TCR beta repertoire diversity using deep sequencing normalized with unique cDNA molecular identifiers. The donors were divided into four age groups: young (average roughly 17 years), middle-aged (roughly 40), aged (about 61) and long-lived (nearly 85). Donors of different ages were randomly distributed across sequencing lanes to avoid experimental bias. For two donors (one aged 18 to 30 and one aged 80 or older), the study analyzed two additional independent replicas of 1 million unique cDNA reads from the same blood draw. General conclusions and limits of the study: Estimates of total diversity from one million sequenced T cells were regarded as lower bounds and underestimates. A strong correlation was found between observed TCR beta diversity and the percentage of naive T cells measured by flow cytometry. Conclusive comparison of naive and antigen-experienced compartments was prevented by the profiling of bulk unsorted PBMCs. Compared with the aged group, more naive CD4+ T cells, fewer expanded clones and increased TCR diversity were shown by the long-lived group, suggesting age selection. The CMV infection status of donors was not known, potentially confounding age-related changes in expanded clonotypes. As age increased, observed TCR beta diversity per million T cells dropped in a roughly linear way, and a significant reduction was already evident by age 40.

Systemically healthy Caucasian individuals from Russia, roughly 40 in total and aged 6 to 90 years, were included as donors. Roughly 10 milliliters of peripheral blood were collected from each donor into EDTA-treated Vacutainer tubes. Ficoll-Paque density-gradient centrifugation was used to isolate PBMCs, with at least 6 million obtained per sample. Total RNA was extracted from PBMCs with Trizol reagent, with at least 6 micrograms obtained per sample. For every donor, an aliquot of PBMCs went through flow cytometry to measure the percentages of naive CD45RAhigh/CD27high T cells. Libraries were prepared through 5' RACE. The listed sequencing device is Illumina HiSeq 2500. A second PCR of roughly 6 to 12 cycles was performed with a sample-barcoded 5' primer and a J-beta primer mix. A unique molecular identifier was introduced onto each TCR beta cDNA molecule by a template-switch 5' adaptor carrying 12 random nucleotides. Each sample yielded at least 2.5 million CDR3-containing paired-end reads. First-strand cDNA was synthesized from all RNA with the Mint cDNA synthesis kit, primed by a TRBC-specific oligonucleotide. All cDNA was treated with uracil-DNA glycosylase and then went through a first 18-cycle PCR with the universal primers M1SS and BC2_uni_R. The original pipeline was this. Normalization of each sample was performed by random selection of 1 million high-quality reads, each carrying a distinct molecular identifier. Instead of being binned into consensus sequences, reads with shared molecular identifiers were discarded. CDR3 identification, clonotype clustering and error correction used MiTCR with a Q25 quality threshold and the strictest error-elimination algorithm. A nonparametric unseen species model with Euler transformation was used to estimate a lower bound on total TCR beta diversity. TCRdb reprocessed the public reads (quality trimming at Q25 with fastp, clone calling with MiXCR) and kept in-frame beta chains. Each entry merges the rows of one CDR3 protein and shows their most common DNA and genes. The V and J calls were not made by the authors but by TCRdb's processing. The sample table contains 700,000 to 950,000 distinct CDR3 sequences; only one count was recorded for 40% to 45% of them. Under 25% of the sample is in the top ten clones.

For CDR1 and CDR2, the germline V gene lists MGHDK and SYGVNS. The CDR3 measures 16 amino acids from cysteine to phenylalanine. CDR3 DNA is the only sequence kept; it has 48 bases, read in frame from the first base. Trimming takes 4 bases from V and 1 base from J, and the germline ends sit 17 bases apart. In the case of this clonotype: This receptor's antigen is unknown. No clone much larger than this one lies a single base away; base qualities are absent.

The TCR was taken from a woman aged 55-69 years in good health. This receptor chain uses TRBV25-1 and TRBJ2-7; the best D guess is TRBD1, with 8 bases matching. Source material: blood. This receptor carries the CDR3 CASSGGGQDISYEQYF. The nucleotide sequence reads as follows: TGTGCCAGCAGTGGGGGGGGACAGGATATTTCCTACGAGCAGTACTTC.